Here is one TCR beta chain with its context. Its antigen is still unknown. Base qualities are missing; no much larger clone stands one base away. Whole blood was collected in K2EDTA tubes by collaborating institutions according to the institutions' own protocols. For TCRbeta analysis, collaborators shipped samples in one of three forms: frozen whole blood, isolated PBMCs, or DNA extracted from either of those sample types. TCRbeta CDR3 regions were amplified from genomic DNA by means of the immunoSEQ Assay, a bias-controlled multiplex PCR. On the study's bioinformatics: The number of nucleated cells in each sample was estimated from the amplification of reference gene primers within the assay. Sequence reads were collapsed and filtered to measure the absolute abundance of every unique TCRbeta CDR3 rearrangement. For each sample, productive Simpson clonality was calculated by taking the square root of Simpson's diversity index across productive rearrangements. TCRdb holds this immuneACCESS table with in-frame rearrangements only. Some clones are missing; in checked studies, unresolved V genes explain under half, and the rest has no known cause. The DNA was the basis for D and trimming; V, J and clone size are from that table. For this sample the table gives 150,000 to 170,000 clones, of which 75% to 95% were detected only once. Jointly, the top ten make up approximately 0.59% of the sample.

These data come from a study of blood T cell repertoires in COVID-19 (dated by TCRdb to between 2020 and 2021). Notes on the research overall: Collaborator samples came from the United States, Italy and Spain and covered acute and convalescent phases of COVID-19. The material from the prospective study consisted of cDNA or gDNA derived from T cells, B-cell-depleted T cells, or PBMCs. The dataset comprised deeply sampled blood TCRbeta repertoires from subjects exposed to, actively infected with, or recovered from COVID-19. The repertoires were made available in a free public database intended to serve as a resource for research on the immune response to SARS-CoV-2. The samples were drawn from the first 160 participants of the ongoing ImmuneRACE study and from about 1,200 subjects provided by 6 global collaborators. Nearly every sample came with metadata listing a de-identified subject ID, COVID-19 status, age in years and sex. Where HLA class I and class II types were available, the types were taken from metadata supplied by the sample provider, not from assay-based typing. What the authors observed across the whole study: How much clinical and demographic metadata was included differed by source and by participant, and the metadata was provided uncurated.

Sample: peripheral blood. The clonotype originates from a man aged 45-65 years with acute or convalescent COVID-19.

The bases are TGTGCCAGCAGCAAAGCGACTCCTACAACTAATGAAAAACTGTTTTTT. Translated, it reads CASSKATPTTNEKLFF. The chain is made from TRBV21-1 and TRBJ1-4. TRBV21-1 counts as a pseudogene. Measured from the cysteine to the phenylalanine, the CDR3 is 16 residues long. The read is trimmed to its CDR3 DNA, 48 bases read in frame from base 1.